This T cell receptor (beta chain) stems from a study of blood T cell repertoires in COVID-19. At the level of the study: Spain, Italy and the United States supplied samples that represented acute and convalescent COVID-19.

Germline values: CDR1 SEHNR, CDR2 FQNEAQ (reference sequence). The CDR3 contains 15 residues. The germline V and J ends were trimmed by 3 bases and 0 bases, with 10 bases remaining between them. Recruited during active infection, patients (from Seattle) were subsequently followed longitudinally. Original processing methods: Nucleated cell counts were estimated from reference gene primer amplification. Here immunoSEQ multiplex PCR was the method, and the copy in TCRdb shows in-frame clones only, minus some. V and J calls and clone size are copied from that table; D and trimming were computed from the DNA. Of approximately 330,000 clones in the sample, 87% were seen once.

The TCR was taken from a man aged 25-45 years with COVID-19, enrolled during active disease. The sequenced sample was peripheral blood. The chain carries TRBV7-9 and TRBJ2-3, with D perhaps TRBD2 (6 bases). The CDR3 loop is CASSLEGPSTDTQYF. CDR3 in DNA: TGTGCCAGCAGCTTGGAGGGGCCTAGCACAGATACGCAGTATTTT.